The 14 T cell receptor beta chains below were found in one sample sequenced in a study of blood T cell repertoires in COVID-19. TCRdb's table, derived via immunoSEQ multiplex PCR, lists solely in-frame clones and lacks some. The table has about 210,000 clones, about 80% seen once; the top ten hold under 3%. Sequenced: peripheral blood. Source of these receptors: a woman in her thirties or forties with active or convalescent COVID-19.

This clone has a single count. The chain combines TRBV28 with TRBJ2-5, with 9 bases lining up with TRBD2. The CDR3 contains 16 residues. The germline CDR1 and CDR2 sequences are MDHEN and SYDVKM. The J segment lost 4 bases and the V segment lost 4 bases, leaving 10 bases of the junction unmatched. The CDR3 nucleotides are TGTGCCAGCAGTTACCCCGGGGGTAGCGGGGGAGAGACCCAGTACTTC. Residues: CASSYPGGSGGETQYF.

The gene calls are TRBV6-1 and TRBJ1-6; 7 bases align to TRBD1. CDR3 length: 16 residues. V shed 3 bases and J 7 bases; nucleotides not matched to a gene: 9. Germline CDR1 MNHNS, CDR2 SASEGT. The CDR3 nucleotides read TGTGCCAGCAGTGACCGACAGGGCCCCTCAAATTCACCCCTCCACTTT. It encodes CASSDRQGPSNSPLHF.

This clone was picked up one time. The chain carries TRBV4-1 and TRBJ1-6; 8 bases are shared with TRBD1. The CDR3 runs to 18 residues. With V trimmed by 0 bases and J by 8 bases, 12 bases remained unmatched. In germline, CDR1 is MGHRA, CDR2 YSYEKL. CDR3 residues: CASSQDLRPGTGDSPLHF. DNA for the CDR3: TGCGCCAGCAGCCAAGATCTTCGCCCCGGGACAGGTGATTCACCCCTCCACTTT.

This chain connects TRBV27 to TRBJ1-5, with TRBD1 identical over 7 bases. Germline CDR1 reads MNHEY; CDR2 reads SMNVEV (reference sequence). The CDR3 has 17 amino acids. Trimming removed 4 bases from V and 7 bases from J; junction bases left unmatched: 16. Here the CDR3 reads CASSSGQAQLFGQPQHF. As DNA, the CDR3 is TGTGCCAGCAGTTCAGGACAGGCTCAACTCTTCGGACAGCCCCAGCATTTT.

The chain employs TRBV27 and TRBJ2-2; 9 positions agree with TRBD1. The V segment lost 3 bases and the J segment 4 bases; nucleotides outside the gene matches: 3. Looked up from germline, CDR1 is MNHEY and CDR2 is SMNVEV (reference sequence). CDR3 length: 15 residues. CDR3 nucleotides: TGTGCCAGCAGTTTCGGGACAGGGTTCACCGGGGAGCTGTTTTTT. Translated, it gives CASSFGTGFTGELFF.

This chain joins TRBV14 and TRBJ1-2, with a weak D call TRBD1 (6 bases). Germline CDR1 SGHDN, CDR2 FVKESK. V dropped 2 bases and J dropped 6 bases, with 19 bases sitting between them. There are 16 residues in the CDR3. The CDR3, as DNA: TGTGCCAGCAGCCAACATGCACAGGGACCCTCGCATGGCTACACCTTC. Its protein is CASSQHAQGPSHGYTF.

This clone was counted once. V usage is TRBV4-1 and J usage is TRBJ2-2, with a tentative D call TRBD2 (5 bases). Trimming left V 1 base short and J 8 bases short, with 14 bases between. CDR1 and CDR2 from the germline V gene are MGHRA and YSYEKL. The CDR3 has 15 amino acids. This CDR3 reads CASSQGGWRKGELFF. In DNA, the CDR3 is TGCGCCAGCAGCCAAGGAGGATGGAGGAAAGGGGAGCTGTTTTTT.

The V gene is TRBV3-1 (or the pseudogene TRBV3-2), the J gene TRBJ1-1; 9 nucleotides line up with TRBD1. Germline CDR1 is LGHDT and CDR2 is YNNKEL (reference sequence). The CDR3 covers 16 residues. V trimming: 0 bases; J trimming: 4 bases; junction bases outside the gene matches: 6. The CDR3 DNA is TGTGCCAGCAGCCAAGACCCGGGACAGGGACCCACTGAAGCTTTCTTT. Translation gives CASSQDPGQGPTEAFF.

The chain carries TRBV7-9 and TRBJ2-7, with D possibly TRBD1 on 6 matching bases. Trimming removed 1 base from V and 4 bases from J, with 14 bases in between. The CDR3 runs 15 residues. Per the germline V gene, CDR1 is SEHNR and CDR2 is FQNEAQ (reference sequence). The CDR3 spells CASSLGWGLGYEQYF. CDR3 coding DNA: TGTGCCAGCAGCTTAGGCTGGGGGCTGGGGTACGAGCAGTACTTC.

The J gene is TRBJ1-2, the V gene TRBV27; the match to TRBD1 covers 9 bases. The germline gives CDR1 MNHEY, CDR2 SMNVEV (reference sequence). The length of the CDR3 is 12 residues. J lost 7 bases, V lost 10 bases, and 7 bases had no gene match. CDR3 nucleotide sequence: TGTGCCACCAAACGACAGGGGGTTGGCTACACCTTC. It encodes CATKRQGVGYTF.

With respect to this clone: At one end the junction does not follow the germline gene, possibly because of a read error. The V gene is TRBV5-1, the J gene TRBJ2-1; tentative D call: TRBD2 (7 bases). Germline V lookup: CDR1 SGHRS, CDR2 YFSETQ. This CDR3 is built from 15 residues. The CDR3 DNA is TGCGCCCGCAGCTTTGGGGGGGGCCCTTGGAATGAGCAGTTCTTC. Its protein product is CARSFGGGPWNEQFF.

This chain links TRBV12-1 with TRBJ2-1; TRBD2 reflects the table's D call only, with no check against the DNA. TRBV12-1 is a pseudogene locus. The length of the CDR3 is 15 residues. The CDR3 region is CASSFAGGGFNEQFF. The CDR3, as DNA: TGTGCCAGCAGCTTCGCGGGGGGTGGGTTCAATGAGCAGTTCTTC.

CDR3 nucleotides: TGTGCCAGCAGCTTAGAGGCCAGGGGATGGAACGAGCAGTACTTC. Its translation is CASSLEARGWNEQYF. The V and J genes are TRBV7-2 and TRBJ2-7, with D possibly matching TRBD1 (6 bases). This CDR3 spans 15 amino acids. Trimming removed 1 base at V and 5 bases at J, with 15 bases between. Germline-derived CDR1 and CDR2 are SGHTA and FQGNSA.

J is TRBJ1-5 and V is TRBV19; D not certain. Germline-derived CDR1 and CDR2 are LNHDA and SQIVND (reference sequence). The CDR3 is 12 residues long. Trimming took off 6 bases at V and 6 bases at J, with 9 bases between the two ends. The CDR3 DNA reads TGTGCCAGTAGCATGAGTCGTCAGCCCCAGCATTTT. Its translation: CASSMSRQPQHF.